One and the same sample provided the 31 T cell receptor beta chains below, sequenced in a study of PD-L1 blockade in urothelial cancer. Described time point: peripheral blood 6 weeks after treatment start. Assay used: immunoSEQ multiplex PCR; TCRdb lists only in-frame clones, some missing. Of about 120,000 clones in the sample, around 89% were seen once. Sequenced material: PBMCs, taken around atezolizumab (anti-PD-L1) treatment. These receptor sequences come from a man aged 55-75 years with urothelial cancer.

J is TRBJ2-2 and V is TRBV19; D possibly corresponds to TRBD1 (6 bases). V lost 2 bases and J 8 bases, leaving 9 bases between the germline ends. Germline-derived CDR1 and CDR2 are LNHDA and SQIVND (reference sequence). The CDR3 spans 13 residues. CDR3 region: CASSIWGHGELFF. The CDR3 DNA reads as TGTGCCAGTAGTATATGGGGGCATGGGGAGCTGTTTTTT.

This chain links TRBV28 with TRBJ2-3; 7 bases are a match to TRBD1. CDR3 length equals 14 residues. Germline-derived CDR1 and CDR2 are MDHEN and SYDVKM. The V gene end was trimmed by 8 bases and the J gene end by 2 bases; junction bases not matched to a gene: 7. DNA for the CDR3: TGTGCCAGCCAGAGGACAGGTAACACAGATACGCAGTATTTT. Translation: CASQRTGNTDTQYF.

V usage is TRBV27 and J usage is TRBJ2-7, with D maybe TRBD2 (6 bases). V lost 1 base and J lost 5, with 18 bases in between. The CDR3 is made up of 16 amino acids. From germline, CDR1 is MNHEY and CDR2 SMNVEV (reference sequence). Here the CDR3 DNA reads TGTGCCAGCAGTTTATATTTAGCGGAGAGGTTAGACGAGCAGTACTTC. Protein product: CASSLYLAERLDEQYF.

The rearrangement uses TRBV9 and TRBJ2-1, with D unclear. V lost 4 bases and J 4 bases, leaving 12 bases between the germline ends. The CDR3 consists of 14 residues. Per germline, CDR1 SGDLS and CDR2 YYNGEE. CDR3 DNA sequence: TGTGCCAGCAGCTTACAACTGGAGTACAATGAGCAGTTCTTC. This translates into CASSLQLEYNEQFF.

A single count supports this clone. V usage is TRBV6-5 and J usage is TRBJ2-3; 8 bases are shared with TRBD2. Per germline, CDR1 MNHEY and CDR2 SVGAGI. V was clipped by 5 bases and J by 4 bases; unmatched bases: 8. The CDR3 is 15 amino acids. The CDR3 nucleotides read TGTGCCAGCAGTCTAGCGGGCGGGAAGGCAGATACGCAGTATTTT. Amino acid sequence: CASSLAGGKADTQYF.

V usage is TRBV11-3 and J usage is TRBJ1-1, with TRBD1 identical over 7 bases. After removal of 5 bases from V and 2 bases from J, the junction contained 5 bases not matched to a gene. Per germline, CDR1 SGHNT and CDR2 YENEEA. This CDR3 is built from 14 residues. The CDR3 loop reads CASSPGQSNTEAFF. The CDR3 bases are TGTGCCAGCAGCCCGGGACAGTCTAACACTGAAGCTTTCTTT. Drawing the rest from reference TRBV11-3 and TRBJ1-1, the complete variable domain is EAGVVQSPRYKIIEKKQPVAFWCNPISGHNTLYWYLQNLGQGPELLIRYENEEAVDDSQLPKDRFSAERLKGVDSTLKIQPAELGDSAVYLCASSPGQSNTEAFFGQGTRLTVV.

The chain links TRBV5-1 to TRBJ2-1; D gene uncertain. This CDR3 contains 11 residues. Between the trimmed V and J ends, which lost 4 bases and 5 bases, there was a span of 4 bases. Germline values: CDR1 SGHRS, CDR2 YFSETQ. DNA of the CDR3: TGCGCCAGCAGCCTTAACAATGAGCAGTTCTTC. Translation gives CASSLNNEQFF.

The CDR3 nucleotides read TGTGCCAGCAGTTTGGGGACATCCCAGACCACCGGGGAGCTGTTTTTT. Translating gives CASSLGTSQTTGELFF. This rearrangement joins TRBV28 to TRBJ2-2; D may be TRBD1 (6 bases). CDR3 size: 16 residues. V was shortened by 3 bases and J by 4 bases, with 15 bases between the two germline ends. Germline V gives CDR1 MDHEN, CDR2 SYDVKM.

The rearrangement joins TRBV18 to TRBJ2-2; 12 bases fit TRBD1. The CDR3 is 19 residues long. Germline CDR1 and CDR2: KGHSH and LQKENI. V shed 1 base and J 2 bases; nucleotides not matched to a gene: 8. The CDR3 protein is CASSPRLRDRGLNTGELFF. The CDR3 DNA reads as TGTGCCAGCTCACCACGACTCCGGGACAGGGGGCTTAACACCGGGGAGCTGTTTTTT.

This chain links TRBV9 with TRBJ2-2; D not resolved. V lost 2 bases to trimming and J lost 8 bases, with 10 bases between them. Germline V CDR1 and CDR2: SGDLS, YYNGEE. This CDR3 contains 13 residues. The DNA of the CDR3 is TGTGCCAGCAGCGTCCCGACTGGAGGGGAGCTGTTTTTT. It encodes CASSVPTGGELFF.

In its sample, this clone was seen many times. At one end, the junction sequence differs from germline, possibly due to a read error. The V call is TRBV15, the J call TRBJ2-1; 10 positions agree with TRBD2. The CDR3 totals 16 residues. Germline V gene lookup returns CDR1 LNHNV and CDR2 YYDKDF (reference sequence). The chain's CDR3 is CATSRAAAGGPTERFF. For the CDR3, the DNA is TGTGCCACCAGCAGAGCTGCAGCGGGAGGGCCCACGGAGCGGTTCTTC.

The chain is built from TRBV10-1 and TRBJ2-7; TRBD2 matches 8 bases. The CDR3 contains 14 residues. Germline assignment: CDR1 WNHNN and CDR2 SYGVQD (reference sequence). The V and J ends lost 4 bases and 4 bases, in that order; junction bases with no gene match: 6. The CDR3 bases are TGCGCCAGCAGTGCCGGGAGCGGGAGATACGAGCAGTACTTC. As protein: CASSAGSGRYEQYF.

This chain connects TRBV5-1 to TRBJ2-2; D might be TRBD2 (7 bases). Germline assignment: CDR1 SGHRS and CDR2 YFSETQ. This CDR3 has 16 amino acids. Trimming took 0 bases from V and 2 from J, leaving 11 bases between them. The CDR3 here is CASSLAAGANTGELFF. Written as DNA, the CDR3 is TGCGCCAGCAGCTTGGCGGCGGGGGCCAACACCGGGGAGCTGTTTTTT.

The chain is built from TRBV4-1 and TRBJ2-7; 10 nucleotides align to TRBD2. V lost 0 bases and J lost 6; bases outside the gene matches: 17. Germline CDR1 reads MGHRA; CDR2 reads YSYEKL. The CDR3 is 19 residues long. The CDR3 loop is CASSQDDMASGGDWVEQYF. Written as DNA, the CDR3 is TGCGCCAGCAGCCAAGACGATATGGCTAGCGGGGGCGATTGGGTCGAGCAGTACTTC.

The chain recombines TRBV7-8 with TRBJ2-5, with 8 bases aligning to TRBD2. The length of the CDR3 is 15 residues. V shed 1 base and J 7 bases; nucleotides not matched to a gene: 8. Germline CDR1 is SGHVS and CDR2 is FQNEAQ. The CDR3 here is CASSLEGLGEGTQYF. The CDR3 DNA is TGTGCCAGCAGCTTAGAGGGACTAGGGGAGGGGACCCAGTACTTC.

This chain uses TRBV5-1 with TRBJ1-2, with D perhaps TRBD1 (6 bases). The germline V and J ends were trimmed by 0 bases and 8 bases, with 17 bases remaining between them. CDR3 length: 15 residues. The germline CDR1 and CDR2 sequences are SGHRS and YFSETQ. The CDR3 nucleotides read TGCGCCAGCAGCTTGGTGGCAGGGGAGTTCGAAGGCTACACCTTC. Amino acid sequence: CASSLVAGEFEGYTF.

The rearrangement joins TRBV7-2 to TRBJ1-6, with no clear D. CDR1 is SGHTA, CDR2 FQGNSA, per germline. The CDR3 extends over 14 amino acids. The V gene lost 5 bases and the J gene lost 3 bases, with 8 bases spanning the gap. DNA of the CDR3: TGTGCCAGCAGCCTCGGGGTCTATAATTCACCCCTCCACTTT. Translated: CASSLGVYNSPLHF.

The chain is built from TRBV19 and TRBJ2-3; 9 bases agree with TRBD1. With 6 bases clipped from V and 3 bases from J, the junction kept 4 bases outside the gene matches. The germline V gene has CDR1 LNHDA and CDR2 SQIVND (reference sequence). This CDR3 contains 14 residues. The CDR3 protein is CASSRQGGTDTQYF. CDR3 DNA sequence: TGTGCCAGTAGCCGACAGGGGGGTACAGATACGCAGTATTTT.

The chain links TRBV29-1 to TRBJ2-3, with TRBD2 matching 14 bases. J was trimmed by 0 bases and V by 5 bases; bases with no gene match: 13. The CDR3 runs 19 residues. Germline V CDR1 and CDR2: SQVTM, ANQGSEA. The CDR3 sequence is CSVSPILGTSGSSTDTQYF. The CDR3 DNA is TGCAGCGTTTCGCCAATTCTCGGGACTAGCGGGAGTAGCACAGATACGCAGTATTTT.

V gene TRBV10-3 combines with J gene TRBJ2-5, with TRBD1 matching over 7 bases. J lost 7 bases, V lost 3 bases, and 11 bases had no gene match. The germline V gene has CDR1 ENHRY and CDR2 SYGVKD. This CDR3 has 15 residues. CDR3 sequence reads: CAISDQGQLSGTQYF. In DNA, the CDR3 is TGTGCCATCAGTGACCAGGGACAGCTAAGCGGGACCCAGTACTTC.

V and J are TRBV5-4 and TRBJ1-2; TRBD1 might be the D (6 bases). V was trimmed by 0 bases and J by 0 bases, leaving 9 bases between them. The CDR3 runs to 15 residues. The germline gives CDR1 SGHNT, CDR2 YYREEE (reference sequence). DNA for the CDR3: TGTGCCAGCAGCTTGGAGGGGGTTCCTAACTATGGCTACACCTTC. Translated, it gives CASSLEGVPNYGYTF.

This sequence joins TRBV7-8 and TRBJ1-2; D may be TRBD1 (5 bases). The CDR3 has 16 residues. With 3 bases removed from V and 0 bases from J, the gap between germline ends came to 14 bases. The germline CDR1 and CDR2 sequences are SGHVS and FQNEAQ. Here the CDR3 reads CASSFKPGYSNYGYTF. CDR3 bases: TGTGCCAGCAGCTTCAAGCCAGGGTATTCTAACTATGGCTACACCTTC.

The chain recombines TRBV10-3 with TRBJ2-7; 11 bases map to TRBD2. CDR1 is ENHRY, CDR2 SYGVKD, per germline. The ends lost 10 bases at V and 5 bases at J; junction bases unmatched: 16. The CDR3 sequence is 16 residues long. CDR3 protein: CATSQDGASGRNEQYF. CDR3 bases: TGTGCCACCAGCCAGGATGGGGCTAGCGGGAGGAACGAGCAGTACTTC.

V gene TRBV10-3 combines with J gene TRBJ2-7; 10 positions agree with TRBD1. Looked up from germline, CDR1 is ENHRY and CDR2 is SYGVKD. CDR3 length: 16 amino acids. V shed 0 bases and J 4 bases; nucleotides not matched to a gene: 6. CDR3 bases: TGTGCCATCAGTGAGTCCCTGGGACAGGGGCAGTACGAGCAGTACTTC. Its translation: CAISESLGQGQYEQYF.

The chain links TRBV5-8 to TRBJ1-3; 8 bases map to TRBD1. Germline trimming cut 2 bases from V and 2 bases from J; bases unmatched to any gene: 3. Germline lookup yields CDR1 SGHTS and CDR2 YDEGEE. The CDR3 extends over 15 amino acids. The CDR3 loop reads CASSLQGVTGNTIYF. Written as DNA, the CDR3 is TGTGCCAGCAGCTTACAGGGGGTAACTGGAAACACCATATATTTT.

V and J are TRBV14 and TRBJ2-3; 8 positions agree with TRBD2. Trimming cost V 4 bases and J 2 bases; bases outside gene matches: 8. Germline V gene lookup returns CDR1 SGHDN and CDR2 FVKESK. The CDR3 is 16 amino acids. The CDR3 sequence is CASSREAGGATDTQYF. CDR3 nucleotide sequence: TGTGCCAGCAGCCGGGAGGCCGGGGGGGCCACAGATACGCAGTATTTT.

The chain has TRBV5-8 and TRBJ1-5, with D unclear. V was trimmed by 4 bases and J by 4 bases, leaving 15 bases between them. Per the germline V gene, CDR1 is SGHTS and CDR2 is YDEGEE. CDR3 size: 15 residues. The CDR3 coding sequence is TGTGCCAGCAGCCCCGCGGATGGAGTGAATCAGCCCCAGCATTTT. Translation: CASSPADGVNQPQHF. The full variable domain, rest sourced from reference TRBV5-8 and TRBJ1-5, is EAGVTQSPTHLIKTRGQQATLRCSPISGHTSVYWYQQALGLGLQFLLWYDEGEERNRGNFPPRFSGRQFPNYSSELNVNALELEDSALYLCASSPADGVNQPQHFGDGTRLSIL.

The chain uses TRBV7-9 and TRBJ2-1; D is perhaps TRBD2 (5 bases). With 1 base removed from V and 3 bases from J, the gap between germline ends came to 10 bases. Germline V gives CDR1 SEHNR, CDR2 FQNEAQ (reference sequence). CDR3 size: 15 residues. CDR3 sequence (DNA): TGTGCCAGCAGCTTAGTGGGAGAAGACTACAATGAGCAGTTCTTC. Its protein is CASSLVGEDYNEQFF.

The V and J genes are TRBV9 and TRBJ2-2; 9 bases align to TRBD2. Looked up from germline, CDR1 is SGDLS and CDR2 is YYNGEE. This CDR3 spans 15 amino acids. Unmatched junction bases numbered 5, after V lost 2 bases and J lost 6 bases. The CDR3 loop reads CASSVSGRIAGELFF. The CDR3 DNA sequence: TGTGCCAGCAGCGTTAGCGGGAGAATTGCCGGGGAGCTGTTTTTT.

The rearrangement joins TRBV5-5 to TRBJ1-2; 9 bases agree with TRBD1. The CDR3 sequence is 15 residues long. V lost 4 bases, J lost 8 bases, and 12 bases stayed unmatched. Germline lookup yields CDR1 SGHKS and CDR2 YYEKEE (reference sequence). Written as DNA, the CDR3 is TGTGCCAGCAGCCGGGAGGGACAGGGTACGGAAGGCTACACCTTC. It encodes CASSREGQGTEGYTF.

As regards this clone: This same CDR3 is encoded by further DNA sequences in the sample. The rearrangement links TRBV7-3 to TRBJ2-2; perhaps TRBD2 as D (5 bases). CDR1 and CDR2 from the germline V gene are SGHTA and FQGTGA. V lost 2 bases and J 2 bases, leaving 12 bases between the germline ends. This CDR3 spans 16 amino acids. CDR3 coding DNA: TGTGCCAGCAGCTTATTGGCGGGCGCTAACACCGGGGAGCTGTTTTTT. It codes for CASSLLAGANTGELFF.